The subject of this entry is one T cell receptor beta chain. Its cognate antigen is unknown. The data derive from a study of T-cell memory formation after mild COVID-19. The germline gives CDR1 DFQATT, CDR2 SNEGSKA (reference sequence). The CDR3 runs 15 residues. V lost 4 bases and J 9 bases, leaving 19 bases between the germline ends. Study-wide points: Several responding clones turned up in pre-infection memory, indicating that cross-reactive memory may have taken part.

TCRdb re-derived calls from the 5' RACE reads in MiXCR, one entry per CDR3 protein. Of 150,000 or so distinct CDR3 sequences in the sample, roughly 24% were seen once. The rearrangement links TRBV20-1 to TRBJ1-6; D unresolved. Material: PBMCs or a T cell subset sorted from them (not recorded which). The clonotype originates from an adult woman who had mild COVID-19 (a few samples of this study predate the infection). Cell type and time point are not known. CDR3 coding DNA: TGCAGTGCTACTAACACGGCCCCGGCCACTTCACCCCTCCACTTT. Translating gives CSATNTAPATSPLHF.